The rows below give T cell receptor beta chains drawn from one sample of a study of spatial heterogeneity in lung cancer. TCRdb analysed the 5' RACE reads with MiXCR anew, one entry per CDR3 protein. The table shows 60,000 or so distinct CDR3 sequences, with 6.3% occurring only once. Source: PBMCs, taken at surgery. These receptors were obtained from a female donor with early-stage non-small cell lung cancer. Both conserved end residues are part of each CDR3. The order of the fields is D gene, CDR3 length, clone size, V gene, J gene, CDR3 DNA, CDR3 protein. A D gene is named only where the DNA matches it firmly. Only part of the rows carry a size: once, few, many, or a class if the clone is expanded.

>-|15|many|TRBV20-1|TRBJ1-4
TGCAGTGCGCCGGACGGGGGAAAGGGTAATGAAAAACTGTTTTTT
CSAPDGGKGNEKLFF
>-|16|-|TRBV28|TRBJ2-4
TGTGCCAGCAGGGCCCTTGGTAGTTTAGCCAAAAACATTCAGTACTTC
CASRALGSLAKNIQYF
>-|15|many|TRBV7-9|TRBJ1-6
TGTGCCAGCAGCTTACAACAGCGATCAGGTTCACCCCTCCACTTT
CASSLQQRSGSPLHF
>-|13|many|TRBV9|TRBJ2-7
TGTGCCAGCAGCGTAGCGGAGACCTACGAGCAGTACTTC
CASSVAETYEQYF
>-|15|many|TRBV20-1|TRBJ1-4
TGCAGTGCTAGAGATGGCCGCATTCACAGTGAAAAACTGTTTTTT
CSARDGRIHSEKLFF
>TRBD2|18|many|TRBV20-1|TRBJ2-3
TGCAGTGCCCCCGGGACTAGCGGGAGGGATGTCAGTCGTAATACGCAGTATTTT
CSAPGTSGRDVSRNTQYF
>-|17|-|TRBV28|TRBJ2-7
TGTGCCAGCAGACCCTCAGGTGGCAGGGGCAGTCGCTACGAGCAGTACTTC
CASRPSGGRGSRYEQYF
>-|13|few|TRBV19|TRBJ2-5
TGTGCCAGTAGGGCGGCGGTTTCGGAGACCCAGTACTTC
CASRAAVSETQYF
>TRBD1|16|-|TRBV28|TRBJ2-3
TGTGCCAGCAGTTTACCCACAGGGGACGGCACAGATACGCAGTATTTT
CASSLPTGDGTDTQYF
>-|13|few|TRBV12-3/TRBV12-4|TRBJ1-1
TGTGCCAGCAGTAGAGGGGGGGACACTGAAGCTTTCTTT
CASSRGGDTEAFF
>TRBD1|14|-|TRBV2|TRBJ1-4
TGTGCCAGCAGTGACCGACAGGGAGGAAAAAAACTGTTTTTT
CASSDRQGGKKLFF
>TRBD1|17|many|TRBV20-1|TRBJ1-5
TGCAGTGCTAGAGATTGGGACAGCCGAAGGACTAATCAGCCCCAGCATTTT
CSARDWDSRRTNQPQHF
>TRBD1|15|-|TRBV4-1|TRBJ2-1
TGCGCCAGCAGCCAATCGCGACAGGGGTACAATGAGCAGTTCTTC
CASSQSRQGYNEQFF
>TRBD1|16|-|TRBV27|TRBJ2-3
TGTGCCAGCAGCGTTAGGACAGGGGCTAGCACAGATACGCAGTATTTT
CASSVRTGASTDTQYF
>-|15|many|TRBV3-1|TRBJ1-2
TGTGCCAGCAGCCAAGATCCCGGGACTTACTATGGCTACACCTTC
CASSQDPGTYYGYTF
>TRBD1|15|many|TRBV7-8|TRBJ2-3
TGTGCCAGCAGCTTAGAGGGACAGGGAATAGATACGCAGTATTTT
CASSLEGQGIDTQYF
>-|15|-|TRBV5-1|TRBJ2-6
TGCGCCAGCAGTTACGACGGCTCTGGGGCCAACGTCCTGACTTTC
CASSYDGSGANVLTF
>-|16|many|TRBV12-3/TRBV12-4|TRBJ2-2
TGTGCCAGCAGCGAGGAGGGGCGCGGGAACACCGGGGAGCTGTTTTTT
CASSEEGRGNTGELFF
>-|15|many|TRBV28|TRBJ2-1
TGTGCCATCCCGGACAGTACAAGCTCCTACAATGAGCAGTTCTTC
CAIPDSTSSYNEQFF
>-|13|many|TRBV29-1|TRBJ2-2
TGCAGCGTTTCCCTAGGAGGGAACGGGGAGCTGTTTTTT
CSVSLGGNGELFF
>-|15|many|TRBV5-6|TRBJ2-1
TGTGCCAGCAGCTTGGTGTGGCCTCTTGGCGATGAGCAGTTCTTC
CASSLVWPLGDEQFF
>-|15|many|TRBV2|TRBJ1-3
TGTGCCAGCAGTGAATTAACAGGTTCCGGAAACACCATATATTTT
CASSELTGSGNTIYF
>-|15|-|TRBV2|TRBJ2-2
TGTGCCAGCAGTCCCGGGACTGTGAACACCGGGGAGCTGTTTTTT
CASSPGTVNTGELFF
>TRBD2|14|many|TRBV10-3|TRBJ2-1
TGTGCCATCAGTGAGACTAGCGTTGACAATGAGCAGTTCTTC
CAISETSVDNEQFF
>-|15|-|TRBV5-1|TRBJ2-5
TGCGCCAGCACCCTTGGGGGGACAGCCCCGGAGACCCAGTACTTC
CASTLGGTAPETQYF
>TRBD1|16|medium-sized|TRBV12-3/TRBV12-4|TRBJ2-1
TGTGCCAGCAGTTTGCCCGGGACAGGGGTTAACAATGAGCAGTTCTTC
CASSLPGTGVNNEQFF
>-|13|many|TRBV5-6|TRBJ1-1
TGTGCCAGCAGCTTAATAGGACCGGTTGAAGCTTTCTTT
CASSLIGPVEAFF
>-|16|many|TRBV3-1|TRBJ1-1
TGTGCCAGCAGTCACTACTACACGGCGAGAGGCACTGAAGCTTTCTTT
CASSHYYTARGTEAFF
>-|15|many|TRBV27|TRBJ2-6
TGTGCCAGCAGTTTGGTGGGGCCTGGGGCCAACGTCCTGACTTTC
CASSLVGPGANVLTF
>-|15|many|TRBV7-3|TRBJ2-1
TGTGCCAGCAGCACCCAGGGGAGCTCCTACAATGAGCAGTTCTTC
CASSTQGSSYNEQFF
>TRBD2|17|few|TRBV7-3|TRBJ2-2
TGTGCCAGCAGCTTAGATGATATAGCGGGGAACACCGGGGAGCTGTTTTTT
CASSLDDIAGNTGELFF
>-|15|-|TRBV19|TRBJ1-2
TGTGCCAGTAACCCCACCCGGACAATCAGCTATGGCTACACCTTC
CASNPTRTISYGYTF
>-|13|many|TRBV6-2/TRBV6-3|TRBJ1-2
TGTGCCAGCAGGGGCGCCTCCCTAGATGGCTACACCTTC
CASRGASLDGYTF
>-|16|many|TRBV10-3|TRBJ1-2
TGTGCCATCAGTGAGTCTCCGACGCCGAGTAACTATGGCTACACCTTC
CAISESPTPSNYGYTF
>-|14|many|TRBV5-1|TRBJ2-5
TGCGCCAGCAGCTTCAGTGGATTTCAAGAGACCCAGTACTTC
CASSFSGFQETQYF
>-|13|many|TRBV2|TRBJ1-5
TGTGCCAGCAGGCAGGGGATCAATCAGCCCCAGCATTTT
CASRQGINQPQHF
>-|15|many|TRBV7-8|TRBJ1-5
TGTGCCAGCAGCTTAGTCTCGGGCTACAATCAGCCCCAGCATTTT
CASSLVSGYNQPQHF
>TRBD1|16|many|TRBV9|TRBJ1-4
TGTGCCAGCAGCGTAGCTGGAGACAGGGAGTATGAAAAACTGTTTTTT
CASSVAGDREYEKLFF
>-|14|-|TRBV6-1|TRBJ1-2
TGTGCCAGCAGTGAAGCGGGGTCTGGCTATGGCTACACCTTC
CASSEAGSGYGYTF
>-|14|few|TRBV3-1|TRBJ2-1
TGTGCCAGCAGCCCGTCTCGAGGGGGGCGTGAGCAGTTCTTC
CASSPSRGGREQFF
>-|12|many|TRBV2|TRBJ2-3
TGTGCCAGCAGTGAATCGCTACTCGGGAAGTATTTT
CASSESLLGKYF
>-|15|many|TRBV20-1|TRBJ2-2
TGCAGCTCTCGGCCGGCAGCTACGAACACCGGGGAGCTGTTTTTT
CSSRPAATNTGELFF
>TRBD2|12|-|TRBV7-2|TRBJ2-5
TGTGCCAGCAGCGGGGGAGGGGAGACCCAGTACTTC
CASSGGGETQYF
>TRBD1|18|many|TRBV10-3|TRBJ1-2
TGTGCCATCAGTGGCGAGGTCCTTCGGGACAGGGTACAGGGTGGCTACACCTTC
CAISGEVLRDRVQGGYTF
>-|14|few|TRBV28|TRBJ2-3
TGTGCCAGCAAATCAGGGATCAGCACAGATACGCAGTATTTT
CASKSGISTDTQYF
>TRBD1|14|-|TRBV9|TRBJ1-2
TGTGCCAGCAGCGTCTCGGGACAGCGCTATGGCTACACCTTC
CASSVSGQRYGYTF
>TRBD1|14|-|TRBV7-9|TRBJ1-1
TGTGCCAGCAGCCCAAACAGGGGGCTCACTGAAGCTTTCTTT
CASSPNRGLTEAFF
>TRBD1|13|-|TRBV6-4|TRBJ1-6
TGTGCCAGAATTGGGGACAGGAATTCACCCCTCCACTTT
CARIGDRNSPLHF
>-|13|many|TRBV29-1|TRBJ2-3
TGCAGCGTTTCTGGGACTAGCACAGATACGCAGTATTTT
CSVSGTSTDTQYF
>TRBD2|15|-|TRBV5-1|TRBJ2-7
TGCGCCAGCAGCTTTGTGCTAGCGGGAAATTACGAGCAGTACTTC
CASSFVLAGNYEQYF
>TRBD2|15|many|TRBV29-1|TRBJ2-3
TGCAGAGAAGTAGGGAGGGGCTGGGTCGGAGATACGCAGTATTTT
CREVGRGWVGDTQYF
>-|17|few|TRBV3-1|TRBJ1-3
TGTGCCAGCAGCCAAGTTGGTAGGGCGGGTGCTGGAAACACCATATATTTT
CASSQVGRAGAGNTIYF
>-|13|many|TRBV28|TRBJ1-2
TGTGCCAGCAGTTTATCGACAGCATATGGCTACACCTTC
CASSLSTAYGYTF